The present T cell receptor beta chain was sequenced within a study of cytomegalovirus exposure and HLA in healthy donors. Study-wide results and limits: Reports credit the classifier with highly specific, highly sensitive diagnosis of cytomegalovirus status.

With regard to this clone: Its specificity is not known.

This PCR relied on a set of 60 Vbeta primers and 13 Jbeta primers. The method was immunoSEQ multiplex PCR; TCRdb's version includes in-frame clones alone and lacks a portion of them. The repertoire holds 150,000 to 200,000 clones, with around 77% as singletons. The V gene lost 2 bases and the J gene lost 0 bases, with 15 bases spanning the gap. The CDR3 consists of 17 residues. CDR1 and CDR2 (germline): SGDLS, YYNGEE. This chain connects TRBV9 to TRBJ1-3, with D possibly being TRBD1 (6 bases). This clonotype was obtained from a female donor in good health and CMV-seronegative. The specimen sequenced was PBMCs. The CDR3: CASSVRPTGYSGNTIYF. As DNA, the CDR3 is TGTGCCAGCAGCGTCCGCCCCACAGGGTACTCTGGAAACACCATATATTTT.